This TCR beta chain emerged from a study of blood T cell repertoires in COVID-19. Across the study: T cells, B-cell-depleted T cells, or PBMCs supplied cDNA or gDNA.

Losses at the gene ends were 4 bases for V and 3 bases for J; bases not matched to a gene: 5. The CDR3 is 14 residues long. The germline V gene has CDR1 SGHVS and CDR2 FQNEAQ. Profiled with immunoSEQ multiplex PCR; TCRdb holds only in-frame clones, not every one. The table includes tens of thousands of clones, roughly 78% detected once. The origin of this receptor is a man aged 60-69 years with active or convalescent COVID-19. The chain combines TRBV7-8 with TRBJ2-5, with 7 positions matching TRBD2. Sequencing was performed on peripheral blood. CDR3 sequence (DNA): TGTGCCAGCAGCTACCGGGACTACGAAGAGACCCAGTACTTC. This encodes CASSYRDYEETQYF.